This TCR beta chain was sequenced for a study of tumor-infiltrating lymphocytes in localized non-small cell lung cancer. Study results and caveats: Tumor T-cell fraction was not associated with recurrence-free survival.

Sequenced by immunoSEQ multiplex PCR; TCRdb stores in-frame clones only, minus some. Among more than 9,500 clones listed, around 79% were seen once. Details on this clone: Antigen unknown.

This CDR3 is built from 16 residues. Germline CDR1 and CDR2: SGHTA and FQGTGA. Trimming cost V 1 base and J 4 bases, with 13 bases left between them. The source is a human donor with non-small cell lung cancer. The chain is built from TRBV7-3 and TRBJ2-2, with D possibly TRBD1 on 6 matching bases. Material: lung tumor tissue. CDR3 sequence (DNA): TGTGCCAGCAGCTTAAACGCCGCAGGGGTCACCGGGGAGCTGTTTTTT. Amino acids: CASSLNAAGVTGELFF.